What follows describes a single T cell receptor (beta chain). Its antigen is unknown. Each CDR3 protein is one row after TCRdb ran MiXCR on the reads. The sample lists approximately 1,000,000 distinct CDR3 sequences, about a third occurring once. The record originates from a study of T cell repertoires in cytomegalovirus infection. Looking at the study overall: HLA-B-restricted CMV epitopes that are well studied were used alongside recently identified HLA-C-restricted ones. In public TCR beta signatures, there were indications of both CMV infection and matching HLA type.

The V and J ends lost 9 bases and 2 bases respectively, with 11 bases between them. The germline CDR1 and CDR2 sequences are SGHRS and YFSETQ. The CDR3 is made up of 12 amino acids. General study findings and limits: Cumulative public TCR beta family frequency identified CMV carriers with the relevant HLA.

Specimen: cultured CD8+ T cells from PBMCs, collected from culture after CMV antigen stimulation. The chain joins TRBV5-1 to TRBJ1-1; tentatively, D is TRBD1 (5 bases). The origin of this receptor is a human donor in good health (CMV status not recorded). Some clones in this sample may be carry-over from other donors' samples. In DNA form, the CDR3 reads TGCGCCAACACAGGCCTCAACACTGAAGCTTTCTTT. Protein product: CANTGLNTEAFF.